These 19 T cell receptor beta chains were sequenced from one sample in a study of control samples from healthy donors and cancer patients. Here immunoSEQ multiplex PCR was the method, and the copy in TCRdb shows in-frame clones only, minus some. Altogether 150,000 to 200,000 clones are present, almost 90% being singletons, with the ten largest covering under 5%. Material: blood. These receptors originate from a woman in her thirties in good health.

The V and J genes are TRBV29-1 and TRBJ2-7, with D possibly being TRBD1 (6 bases). The germline V gene has CDR1 SQVTM and CDR2 ANQGSEA. Trimming pared 2 bases from V and 6 bases from J, leaving 8 bases between. This CDR3 is 11 amino acids long. CDR3 region: CSVERGGEQYV. The CDR3 DNA reads TGCAGCGTTGAAAGAGGGGGCGAGCAGTACGTC.

The chain links TRBV5-8 to TRBJ2-7; D might be TRBD1 or TRBD2, each matching 6 bases. The V gene's germline CDR1 is SGHTS and CDR2 YDEGEE. The CDR3 sequence is 17 residues long. Trimming left V 0 bases short and J 3 bases short, with 19 bases between. The CDR3 is CASSLVGGGTLFYEQYF. The CDR3 nucleotides are TGTGCCAGCAGCTTGGTCGGAGGGGGTACCTTATTCTACGAGCAGTACTTC.

This chain uses TRBV3-1 (or the pseudogene TRBV3-2) with TRBJ1-2; a possible D gene is TRBD1 (6 bases). CDR3 length equals 15 residues. CDR1 and CDR2 (germline): LGHDT, YNNKEL (reference sequence). Deletions cut 5 bases from V and 7 bases from J, with 20 bases between. The CDR3 DNA sequence: TGTGCCAGCAGCACCCGAGGACAGTCCTCGCTTGGCTACACCTTC. It codes for CASSTRGQSSLGYTF.

The J gene is TRBJ2-3, the V gene TRBV18, with 8 bases lining up with TRBD1. After removal of 0 bases from V and 2 bases from J, the junction contained 4 bases not matched to a gene. The CDR3 is 16 amino acids. CDR1 and CDR2 (germline): KGHSH, LQKENI. The CDR3 coding sequence is TGTGCCAGCTCACCACCGAGCAGGGGGCTCACAGATACGCAGTATTTT. It specifies CASSPPSRGLTDTQYF.

The genes are TRBV24-1 and TRBJ2-1; possibly TRBD1 for D (6 bases). The CDR3 contains 16 residues. V was pared by 2 bases and J by 5 bases, with 15 bases between. In germline, CDR1 is KGHDR, CDR2 SFDVKD. The CDR3 loop reads CATSDSGMGADNEQFF. The CDR3 DNA reads as TGTGCCACCAGTGATTCGGGGATGGGGGCGGACAATGAGCAGTTCTTC.

The chain is built from TRBV5-1 and TRBJ2-1; D may be TRBD2 (5 bases). The germline V gene encodes CDR1 SGHRS and CDR2 YFSETQ. Between the trimmed V and J ends, which lost 6 bases and 3 bases, there was a span of 7 bases. The length of the CDR3 is 12 residues. CDR3 region: CASIGDYNEQFF. CDR3 sequence (DNA): TGCGCCAGCATCGGGGACTACAATGAGCAGTTCTTC.

The rearrangement uses TRBV28 and TRBJ2-7, with unresolved D. Germline V lookup: CDR1 MDHEN, CDR2 SYDVKM. V was pared by 6 bases and J by 9 bases, with 21 bases between. The CDR3 runs 14 residues. The DNA of the CDR3 is TGTGCCAGCAGCCACCCCCGTCGAGTCGAAGGGCAGTACTTC. Its translation: CASSHPRRVEGQYF.

The J gene is TRBJ1-5, the V gene TRBV4-1; TRBD1 might be the D (5 bases). With 0 bases removed from V and 8 bases from J, the gap between germline ends came to 11 bases. Germline CDR1 and CDR2: MGHRA and YSYEKL. CDR3 length: 14 amino acids. CDR3 region: CASSQDHGGEPQHF. Here the CDR3 DNA reads TGCGCCAGCAGCCAAGATCACGGGGGAGAGCCCCAGCATTTT.

This chain uses TRBV30 with TRBJ2-1; 8 positions match TRBD2. Germline V gene sequence: CDR1 GTSNPN, CDR2 SVGIG (reference sequence). The V and J ends lost 6 bases and 6 bases, in that order; junction bases with no gene match: 16. This CDR3 is built from 16 residues. Here the CDR3 DNA reads TGTGCCTGCCTGAACGTGGGACTAGTTTACGGCAATGAGCAGTTCTTC. It translates to CACLNVGLVYGNEQFF. Using reference TRBV30 and TRBJ2-1 for the parts outside the CDR3, the full variable domain is SQTIHQWPATLVQPVGSPLSLECTVEGTSNPNLYWYRQAAGRGLQLLFYSVGIGQISSEVPQNLSASRPQDRQFILSSKKLLLSDSGFYLCACLNVGLVYGNEQFFGPGTRLTVL.

This clone showed up many times. The V call is TRBV6-4, the J call TRBJ2-7, with 14 bases fitting TRBD2. V dropped 0 bases and J dropped 7; count of bases not matched to a gene: 5. CDR3 size: 16 residues. Looked up from germline, CDR1 is MRHNA and CDR2 is SNTAGT. The CDR3 loop reads CASSDSGLAGVGEQYF. The CDR3 DNA sequence: TGTGCCAGCAGTGACTCGGGACTAGCGGGAGTCGGAGAGCAGTACTTC.

The CDR3 is CASSQGSKNIQYF. DNA of the CDR3: TGTGCCAGCAGCCAAGGGTCCAAAAACATTCAGTACTTC. The chain links TRBV3-1 (or the pseudogene TRBV3-2) to TRBJ2-4; D is unclear. The ends were cut back, 1 base at V and 2 bases at J, with 3 bases in the middle. The V gene's germline CDR1 is LGHDT and CDR2 YNNKEL (reference sequence). The CDR3 runs to 13 residues.

The chain couples TRBV7-8 to TRBJ2-1; D gene unclear. Trimming shortened V by 8 bases and J by 6 bases, and 11 bases separated the two germline ends. The CDR3 contains 12 residues. Germline V gives CDR1 SGHVS, CDR2 FQNEAQ. The CDR3 reads CASGIAGNEQFF. CDR3 DNA: TGTGCCAGCGGCATTGCCGGCAATGAGCAGTTCTTC.

The chain combines TRBV24-1 with TRBJ1-2; D gene ambiguous. The germline V and J ends were trimmed by 0 bases and 2 bases, with 6 bases remaining between them. This CDR3 is 14 amino acids long. Germline loops: CDR1 KGHDR, CDR2 SFDVKD. The DNA for the CDR3 is TGTGCCACCAGTGATTTGTCGCAGAACTATGGCTACACCTTC. It translates to CATSDLSQNYGYTF.

This chain connects TRBV27 to TRBJ2-6, with D maybe TRBD2 (7 bases). Germline CDR1 reads MNHEY; CDR2 reads SMNVEV (reference sequence). V lost 10 bases and J 2 bases, leaving 27 bases between the germline ends. The CDR3 is 19 amino acids. The CDR3 sequence: CATGNLVGGRVAGANVLTF. The DNA of the CDR3 is TGTGCCACAGGAAATCTAGTCGGGGGGCGTGTTGCTGGGGCCAACGTCCTGACTTTC. The complete variable domain, with remaining parts taken from reference TRBV27 and TRBJ2-6, reads EAQVTQNPRYLITVTGKKLTVTCSQNMNHEYMSWYRQDPGLGLRQIYYSMNVEVTDKGDVPEGYKVSRKEKRNFPLILESPSPNQTSLYFCATGNLVGGRVAGANVLTFGAGSRLTVL.

The chain has TRBV30 and TRBJ1-4; 7 nucleotides agree with TRBD1. This CDR3 spans 14 amino acids. V trimming: 3 bases; J trimming: 8 bases; junction bases outside the gene matches: 9. CDR1 GTSNPN and CDR2 SVGIG come from the germline V gene (reference sequence). CDR3 residues: CAWSVGGIGEKLFF. The CDR3 coding sequence is TGTGCCTGGAGCGTAGGGGGCATAGGGGAAAAACTGTTTTTT. Full variable domain (remainder filled in from reference TRBV30 and TRBJ1-4): SQTIHQWPATLVQPVGSPLSLECTVEGTSNPNLYWYRQAAGRGLQLLFYSVGIGQISSEVPQNLSASRPQDRQFILSSKKLLLSDSGFYLCAWSVGGIGEKLFFGSGTQLSVL.

The chain carries TRBV28 and TRBJ1-4, with D unclear. V lost 4 bases and J lost 2, with 8 bases in between. CDR3 size: 14 residues. CDR1 is MDHEN, CDR2 SYDVKM, per germline. The chain's CDR3 is CASSSPGTNEKLFF. CDR3 in DNA: TGTGCCAGCAGTTCCCCTGGGACTAATGAAAAACTGTTTTTT.

This clone was seen only once. CDR3 residues: CASSLRPQGNTEAFF. The DNA for the CDR3 is TGTGCCAGCAGCTTGAGGCCTCAGGGAAACACTGAAGCTTTCTTT. The rearrangement uses TRBV7-2 and TRBJ1-1, with D possibly being TRBD1 (5 bases). The germline V gene has CDR1 SGHTA and CDR2 FQGNSA. The germline V and J ends were trimmed by 3 bases and 2 bases, with 13 bases remaining between them. The CDR3 spans 15 residues.

This chain connects TRBV6-5 to TRBJ2-7; 7 bases agree with TRBD1. Trimming took 7 bases from V and 2 from J; bases not matched to a gene: 11. The germline CDR1 and CDR2 sequences are MNHEY and SVGAGI. CDR3 length: 15 residues. The CDR3: CASTGNRDSTYEQYF. CDR3 DNA: TGTGCCAGCACGGGAAACCGGGACAGCACCTACGAGCAGTACTTC.

The V gene is TRBV5-4, the J gene TRBJ2-5, with D uncertain. The CDR3 runs 13 residues. V was shortened by 1 base and J by 5 bases, with 9 bases between the two germline ends. Per the germline V gene, CDR1 is SGHNT and CDR2 is YYREEE (reference sequence). CDR3 in amino acids: CASSLMGLETQYF. The CDR3 nucleotides read TGTGCCAGCAGCTTGATGGGGTTGGAGACCCAGTACTTC.